The 21 T cell receptor beta chains given below trace back to one sample, sequenced in a study of control samples from healthy donors and cancer patients. The table came from immunoSEQ multiplex PCR; TCRdb's copy has only in-frame clones and leaves some out. The data show 46,000 or so clones, about 93% seen once. Input material: PBMCs. These TCRs come from a woman in her forties or fifties with head and neck cancer.

V and J are TRBV7-9 and TRBJ2-7; 7 bases map to TRBD1. Germline lookup yields CDR1 SEHNR and CDR2 FQNEAQ (reference sequence). This CDR3 region has 12 residues. Unmatched junction bases numbered 6, after V lost 7 bases and J lost 6 bases. The CDR3 DNA reads as TGTGCCAGCACCAGGGGGTTAAGCGAGCAGTACTTC. As protein: CASTRGLSEQYF.

The rearrangement uses TRBV20-1 and TRBJ2-5; 7 positions agree with TRBD1. Losses at the gene ends were 5 bases for V and 2 bases for J; bases not matched to a gene: 11. This CDR3 is built from 15 residues. Per the germline V gene, CDR1 is DFQATT and CDR2 is SNEGSKA (reference sequence). The CDR3 DNA follows: TGCAGTGCTGGTGAGACAGGGCCATATCAAGAGACCCAGTACTTC. Its translation: CSAGETGPYQETQYF.

V and J are TRBV6-5 and TRBJ2-7; 11 bases line up with TRBD2. The junction had 10 bases not matched to a gene; V was cut back by 11 bases and J by 1 base. The CDR3 totals 15 residues. Germline V gives CDR1 MNHEY, CDR2 SVGAGI. The CDR3 DNA reads TGTGCCGCCCTCCCCCTAGCGGGAGGTTCCTACGAGCAGTACTTC. Its protein is CAALPLAGGSYEQYF.

This chain connects TRBV28 to TRBJ2-1; 10 nucleotides align to TRBD2. The CDR3 spans 16 residues. The germline gives CDR1 MDHEN, CDR2 SYDVKM. The junction had 7 bases not matched to a gene; V was cut back by 4 bases and J by 4 bases. CDR3 sequence: CASSSLAGVTYNEQFF. The CDR3 coding sequence is TGTGCCAGCAGTTCCCTAGCGGGAGTTACGTACAATGAGCAGTTCTTC.

The chain couples TRBV7-6 to TRBJ2-2, with no clear D. Trimming removed 5 bases at V and 3 bases at J, with 10 bases between. The germline V gene encodes CDR1 SGHVS and CDR2 FNYEAQ. This CDR3 spans 14 amino acids. The CDR3 DNA is TGTGCCAGCAGCCCCCCCGCGTACACCGGGGAGCTGTTTTTT. It is translated as CASSPPAYTGELFF.

This chain uses TRBV30 with TRBJ1-4; D uncertain. Germline V lookup: CDR1 GTSNPN, CDR2 SVGIG (reference sequence). This CDR3 contains 14 residues. Trimming shortened V by 2 bases and J by 4 bases, and 11 bases separated the two germline ends. The CDR3 here is CAWSFGPGNEKLFF. The DNA for the CDR3 is TGTGCCTGGAGTTTCGGTCCGGGTAATGAAAAACTGTTTTTT.

This sequence joins TRBV7-2 and TRBJ2-1; 10 bases align to TRBD2. V shed 3 bases, J shed 7 bases, and the junction held 6 bases outside the gene matches. Germline CDR1 and CDR2: SGHTA and FQGNSA. This CDR3 has 15 residues. The CDR3 loop reads CASSFKAGGSNEQFF. In DNA form, the CDR3 reads TGTGCCAGCAGCTTTAAAGCGGGAGGGTCGAATGAGCAGTTCTTC. The whole variable domain, remainder taken from reference TRBV7-2 and TRBJ2-1, is GAGVSQSPSNKVTEKGKDVELRCDPISGHTALYWYRQSLGQGLEFLIYFQGNSAPDKSGLPSDRFSAERTGGSVSTLTIQRTQQEDSAVYLCASSFKAGGSNEQFFGPGTRLTVL.

In DNA, the CDR3 is TGTGCCAGCAGCCAGGATTGGACTAGCGGGATCCAAGAGACCCAGTACTTC. Amino acids: CASSQDWTSGIQETQYF. V and J are TRBV4-2 and TRBJ2-5; 12 bases match TRBD2. V was clipped by 3 bases and J by 1 base; unmatched bases: 6. Germline CDR1 reads LGHNA; CDR2 reads YNFKEQ. This CDR3 spans 17 amino acids.

Concerning this clone itself: The junction shows a germline mismatch at one end, possibly a read error. The V and J genes are TRBV7-2 and TRBJ2-2; 7 bases match TRBD2. Germline loops: CDR1 SGHTA, CDR2 FQGNSA. There are 17 residues in the CDR3. The CDR3 is CASSVAGQRTNTGELFF. CDR3 DNA: TGTGCCAGCAGCGTAGCGGGCCAGCGAACGAACACCGGGGAGCTGTTTTTT.

V and J are TRBV29-1 and TRBJ2-7; TRBD1 agrees at 7 bases. Looked up from germline, CDR1 is SQVTM and CDR2 is ANQGSEA. The CDR3 has 16 residues. Unmatched junction bases numbered 16, after V lost 8 bases and J lost 0 bases. The CDR3 sequence: CSPGHRGPLPSYEQYF. CDR3 DNA sequence: TGCAGCCCCGGCCACAGGGGCCCACTTCCCTCCTACGAGCAGTACTTC.

The chain is built from TRBV7-2 and TRBJ1-2; D remains ambiguous. Germline V gene data show CDR1 as SGHTA and CDR2 as FQGNSA. There are 14 residues in the CDR3. V lost 1 base, J lost 6 bases, and 12 bases lay in between. DNA of the CDR3: TGTGCCAGCAGCTTAGGCCCGGGTGCGAATGGCTACACCTTC. This translates into CASSLGPGANGYTF.

This chain links TRBV2 with TRBJ1-1, with unresolved D. Germline CDR1 and CDR2: SNHLY and FYNNEI. Trimming took 9 bases from V and 4 from J, leaving 18 bases between them. The CDR3 is made up of 14 amino acids. The CDR3 bases are TGTGCCAGTTACACCTCCTTTGCGGGCACTGAAGCTTTCTTT. Protein product: CASYTSFAGTEAFF. The complete variable domain, with remaining parts taken from reference TRBV2 and TRBJ1-1, reads EPEVTQTPSHQVTQMGQEVILRCVPISNHLYFYWYRQILGQKVEFLVSFYNNEISEKSEIFDDQFSVERPDGSNFTLKIRSTKLEDSAMYFCASYTSFAGTEAFFGQGTRLTVV.

About this clone itself: The sample carries other DNA sequences with the same CDR3. The chain combines TRBV15 with TRBJ1-1, with D unresolved. Germline assignment: CDR1 LNHNV and CDR2 YYDKDF (reference sequence). The germline V and J ends were trimmed by 0 bases and 0 bases, with 8 bases remaining between them. This CDR3 region has 15 residues. The CDR3 reads CATSRESGMNTEAFF. The DNA of the CDR3 is TGTGCCACCAGCAGAGAGAGTGGGATGAACACTGAAGCTTTCTTT.

The CDR3 region has the DNA TGCAGCGTTCTGTTGGTGGGTACGGGGCACGAGCAGTACTTC. Protein sequence: CSVLLVGTGHEQYF. The gene calls are TRBV29-1 and TRBJ2-7, with D perhaps being TRBD1 or TRBD2 (5 bases each). Trimming removed 5 bases at V and 5 bases at J, with 19 bases between. CDR3 length equals 14 residues. Germline lookup yields CDR1 SQVTM and CDR2 ANQGSEA.

The rearrangement links TRBV23-1 to TRBJ2-2, with a possible D match to TRBD1 (6 bases). TRBV23-1 is noted as an ORF with a role that remains uncertain. V was shortened by 6 bases and J by 1 base, with 9 bases between the two germline ends. The CDR3 is 14 amino acids. The DNA for the CDR3 is TGCGCCAGCAGGGACAGAGGGAACACCGGGGAGCTGTTTTTT. Its translation is CASRDRGNTGELFF.

V is TRBV28 and J is TRBJ2-3; 11 bases are shared with TRBD1. The V segment lost 3 bases and the J segment 4 bases; nucleotides outside the gene matches: 3. Per germline, CDR1 MDHEN and CDR2 SYDVKM. CDR3 length: 15 residues. The CDR3 nucleotides read TGTGCCAGCAGTTTCGGACAGGGGGCAGCAGATACGCAGTATTTT. This codes for CASSFGQGAADTQYF.

The chain is built from TRBV9 and TRBJ2-5; 8 bases agree with TRBD2. Germline-derived CDR1 and CDR2 are SGDLS and YYNGEE. V trimming: 4 bases; J trimming: 2 bases; junction bases outside the gene matches: 10. The CDR3 totals 16 residues. Here the CDR3 DNA reads TGTGCCAGCAGCTTCGGTAGCGGGGAGGTACAAGAGACCCAGTACTTC. Protein product: CASSFGSGEVQETQYF. The variable domain in full, completed from reference TRBV9 and TRBJ2-5, reads DSGVTQTPKHLITATGQRVTLRCSPRSGDLSVYWYQQSLDQGLQFLIQYYNGEERAKGNILERFSAQQFPDLHSELNLSSLELGDSALYFCASSFGSGEVQETQYFGPGTRLLVL.

The chain carries TRBV28 and TRBJ1-2; D remains unclear. The CDR3 runs to 13 residues. From germline, CDR1 is MDHEN and CDR2 SYDVKM. Trimming took off 3 bases at V and 1 base at J, with 6 bases between the two ends. CDR3 bases: TGTGCCAGCAGTTTCGGCGGTAACTATGGCTACACCTTC. Amino acid sequence: CASSFGGNYGYTF.

The rearrangement links TRBV6-5 to TRBJ2-2; no clear D. V lost 5 bases to trimming and J lost 1 base, with 5 bases between them. Germline V gene lookup returns CDR1 MNHEY and CDR2 SVGAGI. The CDR3 has 13 amino acids. Here the CDR3 reads CASSPQNTGELFF. CDR3 nucleotide sequence: TGTGCCAGCAGTCCCCAGAACACCGGGGAGCTGTTTTTT.

This sequence joins TRBV11-3 and TRBJ2-1; D might be TRBD1 (6 bases). Trimming stripped 4 bases from V and 4 bases from J, with 14 bases between. CDR3 length equals 15 residues. In germline, CDR1 is SGHNT, CDR2 YENEEA. The CDR3 region is CASSSRAGQYNEQFF. The CDR3 nucleotides read TGTGCCAGCAGCTCCAGGGCCGGACAGTACAATGAGCAGTTCTTC.

The chain is built from TRBV18 and TRBJ1-1; 7 bases map to TRBD1. With 0 bases clipped from V and 5 bases from J, the junction kept 3 bases outside the gene matches. Germline V gene lookup returns CDR1 KGHSH and CDR2 LQKENI. The CDR3 runs 14 residues. The CDR3 loop is CASSPPTGRTEAFF. DNA of the CDR3: TGTGCCAGCTCACCACCGACAGGGCGGACTGAAGCTTTCTTT. Drawing the rest from reference TRBV18 and TRBJ1-1, the complete variable domain is NAGVMQNPRHLVRRRGQEARLRCSPMKGHSHVYWYRQLPEEGLKFMVYLQKENIIDESGMPKERFSAEFPKEGPSILRIQQVVRGDSAAYFCASSPPTGRTEAFFGQGTRLTVV.